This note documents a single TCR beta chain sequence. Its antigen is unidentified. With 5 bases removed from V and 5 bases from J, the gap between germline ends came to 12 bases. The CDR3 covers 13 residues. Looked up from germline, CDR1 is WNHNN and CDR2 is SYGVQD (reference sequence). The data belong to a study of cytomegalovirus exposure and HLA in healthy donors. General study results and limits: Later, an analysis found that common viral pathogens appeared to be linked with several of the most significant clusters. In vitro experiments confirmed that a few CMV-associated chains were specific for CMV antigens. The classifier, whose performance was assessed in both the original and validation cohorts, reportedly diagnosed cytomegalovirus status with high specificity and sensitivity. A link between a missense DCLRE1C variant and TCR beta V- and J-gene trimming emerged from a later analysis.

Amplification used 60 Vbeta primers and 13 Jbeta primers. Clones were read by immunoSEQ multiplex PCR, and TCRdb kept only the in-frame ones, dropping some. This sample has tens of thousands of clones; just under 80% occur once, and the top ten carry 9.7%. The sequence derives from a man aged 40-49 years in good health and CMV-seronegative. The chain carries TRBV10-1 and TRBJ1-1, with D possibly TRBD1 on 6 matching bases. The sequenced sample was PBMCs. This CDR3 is CASSRGGATEAFF. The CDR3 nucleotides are TGCGCCAGCAGTAGAGGGGGGGCAACTGAAGCTTTCTTT.